The 32 T cell receptor beta chains in this list originate from one sample, sequenced in a study of spatial heterogeneity in lung cancer. Documented time point: blood at routine non-recurrence follow-up after resection. The input material, whole RNA from tumor, nontumor lung or frozen PBMC, was sequenced unsorted. From the 5' RACE reads, TCRdb called clonotypes with MiXCR, one entry per CDR3 protein. The sample holds about 52,000 distinct CDR3 sequences, less than 9% seen once. The material was PBMCs, obtained at follow-up. The source of these receptors is a female donor with early-stage non-small cell lung cancer.

V and J are TRBV24-1 and TRBJ2-1, with 7 bases fitting TRBD1. There are 15 residues in the CDR3. The J segment lost 6 bases and the V segment lost 1 base, leaving 5 bases of the junction unmatched. Germline V gene sequence: CDR1 KGHDR, CDR2 SFDVKD. CDR3 protein: CATSDLGGLGNEQFF. In DNA, the CDR3 is TGTGCCACCAGTGATTTAGGGGGCCTGGGCAATGAGCAGTTCTTC.

This clonotype was counted at least ten times. This chain joins TRBV7-9 and TRBJ1-6; D gene ambiguous. The CDR3 has 14 amino acids. With 2 bases removed from V and 10 bases from J, the gap between germline ends came to 12 bases. Germline V gives CDR1 SEHNR, CDR2 FQNEAQ (reference sequence). CDR3 DNA sequence: TGTGCCAGCAGCTTACGAGGGCTAGGGTCACCCCTCCACTTT. This sequence encodes CASSLRGLGSPLHF.

The sample holds many counts of this clonotype. Written as DNA, the CDR3 is TGTGCCAGCGGAGGGGGGTACCAAGAGACCCAGTACTTC. It codes for CASGGGYQETQYF. The rearrangement uses TRBV7-2 and TRBJ2-5, with D perhaps being TRBD1 or TRBD2 (6 bases each). CDR1 is SGHTA and CDR2 is FQGNSA in the germline V gene. The CDR3 covers 13 residues. Trimming pared 8 bases from V and 0 bases from J, leaving 10 bases between.

The chain combines TRBV7-8 with TRBJ2-3; the match to TRBD2 covers 7 bases. This CDR3 is built from 16 residues. Unmatched junction bases numbered 10, after V lost 1 base and J lost 6 bases. CDR1 and CDR2 from the germline V gene are SGHVS and FQNEAQ. CDR3 DNA sequence: TGTGCCAGCAGCTTAGGGGCGGGGAGGGATTGGGATACGCAGTATTTT. Its protein is CASSLGAGRDWDTQYF.

The gene calls are TRBV9 and TRBJ2-5; D gene uncertain. Per germline, CDR1 SGDLS and CDR2 YYNGEE. The CDR3 runs to 15 residues. V lost 0 bases, J lost 5 bases, and 14 bases lay in between. The chain's CDR3 is CASSVAGWGEETQYF. CDR3 in DNA: TGTGCCAGCAGCGTAGCCGGGTGGGGTGAGGAGACCCAGTACTTC.

This clonotype was recorded many times. The J gene is TRBJ1-1, the V gene TRBV10-1; D call uncertain. From germline, CDR1 is WNHNN and CDR2 SYGVQD (reference sequence). V was shortened by 8 bases and J by 5 bases, with 15 bases between the two germline ends. The CDR3 runs to 13 residues. The CDR3 here is CASRSTEGTEAFF. In DNA form, the CDR3 reads TGCGCCAGCCGTAGCACGGAAGGGACTGAAGCTTTCTTT.

This clonotype was recorded many times. The chain has TRBV3-1 and TRBJ2-7; TRBD1 aligns across 8 bases. Per germline, CDR1 LGHDT and CDR2 YNNKEL (reference sequence). V lost 4 bases to trimming and J lost 3 bases; unmatched junction nucleotides: 5. This CDR3 has 14 residues. CDR3 sequence: CASSPRTGRYEQYF. The CDR3 DNA sequence: TGTGCCAGCAGCCCCCGGACAGGGCGCTACGAGCAGTACTTC.

With respect to this clonotype: Since a much larger clone is just one base distant, this may be a read error. This chain connects TRBV6-2 or TRBV6-3 to TRBJ1-5; tentative D call: TRBD1 (6 bases). Germline CDR1 reads MNHEY; CDR2 reads SVGEGT. CDR3 size: 14 residues. The CDR3 nucleotides read TGTGTCAGCTCACGGGACACGCGAGGGCAGCCCCAGCATTTT. This encodes CVSSRDTRGQPQHF.

This rearrangement joins TRBV12-3 or TRBV12-4 to TRBJ2-7; D is perhaps TRBD1 (5 bases). The CDR3 loop spans 14 amino acids. Trimming shortened V by 3 bases and J by 5 bases, and 14 bases separated the two germline ends. This CDR3 is CASSLGQDSHEQYF. CDR3 in DNA: TGTGCCAGCAGTTTGGGGCAGGATAGCCACGAGCAGTACTTC.

This clonotype has ten or more counts. The chain uses TRBV18 and TRBJ2-3; D is unresolved. The germline V gene encodes CDR1 KGHSH and CDR2 LQKENI. There are 15 residues in the CDR3. Trimming left V 2 bases short and J 1 base short, with 10 bases between. CDR3 bases: TGTGCCAGCTCACCAGCAGGATCCCGCACAGATACGCAGTATTTT. The encoded protein is CASSPAGSRTDTQYF.

About this clonotype itself: It is unclear where the CDR3 begins or ends on the DNA, so no DNA is shown, and the CDR3 is as TCRdb lists it. V usage is TRBV6-2 or TRBV6-3 and J usage is TRBJ2-3. Germline CDR1 and CDR2: MNHEY and SVGEGT. A total of 12 residues make up the CDR3, ends included. CDR3 sequence reads: CASSLERDTQYF.

This clonotype was found a few times. V gene TRBV19 combines with J gene TRBJ1-1, with TRBD1 identical over 9 bases. The CDR3 is 13 residues long. CDR1 and CDR2 (germline): LNHDA, SQIVND (reference sequence). V lost 10 bases and J lost 6; bases outside the gene matches: 9. CDR3 bases: TGTGCCACCAAAACAGGGGGCTGGGCTGAAGCTTTCTTT. Its protein product is CATKTGGWAEAFF.

This clonotype has a handful of counts. The chain is built from TRBV28 and TRBJ2-7; D uncertain. The germline gives CDR1 MDHEN, CDR2 SYDVKM. The CDR3 loop spans 13 amino acids. V gave up 3 bases and J gave up 6 bases, with 12 bases separating them. The CDR3 protein is CASSFPDLGEQYF. In DNA form, the CDR3 reads TGTGCCAGCAGTTTCCCGGACCTGGGCGAGCAGTACTTC.

This chain links TRBV4-3 with TRBJ2-5; no reliable D call. Trimming stripped 3 bases from V and 2 bases from J, with 10 bases between. The CDR3 consists of 14 residues. Per germline, CDR1 LGHNA and CDR2 YSLEER. The CDR3 here is CASSQVGSQETQYF. CDR3 coding DNA: TGCGCCAGCAGCCAGGTGGGAAGTCAAGAGACCCAGTACTTC.

This clonotype was recorded many times. The CDR3 nucleotides read TGTGCCAGCGCTCTGACACGGGATTCACCCCTCCACTTT. Amino acids: CASALTRDSPLHF. The rearrangement uses TRBV6-6 and TRBJ1-6; D is unresolved. CDR1 MNHNY and CDR2 SVGAGI come from the germline V gene (reference sequence). V was cut by 8 bases and J by 8 bases, with 13 bases left in between. This CDR3 is built from 13 residues.

This clonotype was recorded at least ten times. V and J are TRBV24-1 and TRBJ2-2, with no clear D. CDR1 is KGHDR, CDR2 SFDVKD, per germline. The CDR3 has 11 amino acids. The V and J ends lost 5 bases and 7 bases respectively, with 4 bases between them. For the CDR3, the DNA is TGTGCCACCAGTGCAGGCGGGGAGCTGTTTTTT. Encoded protein: CATSAGGELFF.

This clonotype occurred many times. The rearrangement joins TRBV25-1 to TRBJ2-2; D possibly corresponds to TRBD2 (5 bases). The CDR3 loop spans 15 amino acids. The V end lost 4 bases, the J end lost 1 base, and 10 bases lay between the germline ends. The germline V gene encodes CDR1 MGHDK and CDR2 SYGVNS. CDR3 DNA: TGTGCCAGCAGTGGGCGGGTCCTGAACACCGGGGAGCTGTTTTTT. Its protein product is CASSGRVLNTGELFF.

The chain uses TRBV5-1 and TRBJ1-1, with D hard to call. Trimming pared 6 bases from V and 1 base from J, leaving 10 bases between. The CDR3 runs 13 residues. Germline V gene data show CDR1 as SGHRS and CDR2 as YFSETQ. CDR3 nucleotides: TGCGCCAGCACTCCGACGGGGAACACTGAAGCTTTCTTT. Translation gives CASTPTGNTEAFF.

The sample holds many counts of this clonotype. The gene calls are TRBV18 and TRBJ1-1; D is unresolved. The CDR3 consists of 14 residues. Germline V gene data show CDR1 as KGHSH and CDR2 as LQKENI. V lost 6 bases, J lost 1 base, and 12 bases lay in between. In nucleotides, the CDR3 is TGTGCCAGCTCTTCCCCCTGGGAGAACACTGAAGCTTTCTTT. Its translation is CASSSPWENTEAFF.

This clonotype has just a few counts. The gene calls are TRBV9 and TRBJ2-3; 12 bases fit TRBD2. V gave up 3 bases and J gave up 4 bases; unmatched junction bases: 3. Germline V gene sequence: CDR1 SGDLS, CDR2 YYNGEE. The CDR3 contains 15 residues. DNA of the CDR3: TGTGCCAGCAGCGCCGGACTAGCGGGGCCAGATACGCAGTATTTT. This sequence encodes CASSAGLAGPDTQYF.

Many counts were recorded for this clonotype. The chain recombines TRBV4-3 with TRBJ1-2; TRBD1 is a possible D gene (6 bases). This CDR3 is 15 amino acids long. Germline values: CDR1 LGHNA, CDR2 YSLEER. The V end was cut by 1 base, the J end by 5 bases, with 14 bases between. DNA of the CDR3: TGCGCCAGCAGCCAAGGTTTCACAGGGTTATATGGCTACACCTTC. Protein sequence: CASSQGFTGLYGYTF.

At least ten counts were recorded for this clonotype. The chain couples TRBV29-1 to TRBJ2-6, with D possibly TRBD1 on 5 matching bases. This CDR3 comprises 16 residues. V shed 5 bases and J shed 0 bases, with 14 bases lying between them. Germline V gives CDR1 SQVTM, CDR2 ANQGSEA. The CDR3 DNA follows: TGCAGCGTTCAGGGTTCAATTGTCTCTGGGGCCAACGTCCTGACTTTC. Its translation is CSVQGSIVSGANVLTF. Together with reference TRBV29-1 and TRBJ2-6, the CDR3 gives the full variable domain: SAVISQKPSRDICQRGTSLTIQCQVDSQVTMMFWYRQQPGQSLTLIATANQGSEATYESGFVIDKFPISRPNLTFSTLTVSNMSPEDSSIYLCSVQGSIVSGANVLTFGAGSRLTVL.

This clonotype showed up many times. The chain employs TRBV5-6 and TRBJ1-4; D is perhaps TRBD1 (5 bases). The CDR3 spans 17 residues. Germline V lookup: CDR1 SGHDT, CDR2 YYEEEE. V lost 4 bases and J 0 bases, leaving 16 bases between the germline ends. The CDR3 nucleotides are TGTGCCAGCAGCCCCACGACCAGACAGCCAACTAATGAAAAACTGTTTTTT. Encoded protein: CASSPTTRQPTNEKLFF.

This clonotype came up many times. The J gene is TRBJ2-4, the V gene TRBV20-1; D perhaps matches TRBD1 (6 bases). The CDR3 covers 14 residues. From germline, CDR1 is DFQATT and CDR2 SNEGSKA (reference sequence). V was cut by 5 bases and J by 1 base, with 12 bases left in between. CDR3 nucleotides: TGCAGTGCTTTAGGGGACACGGCCAAAAACATTCAGTACTTC. Protein sequence: CSALGDTAKNIQYF.

The chain links TRBV11-2 to TRBJ2-2; weak D call: TRBD1 (5 bases). This CDR3 is built from 16 residues. V was shortened by 5 bases and J by 0 bases, with 13 bases between the two germline ends. Germline V gives CDR1 SGHAT, CDR2 FQNNGV. The CDR3 is CASSKNRQSNTGELFF. In nucleotides, the CDR3 is TGTGCCAGCAGCAAGAACAGGCAATCGAACACCGGGGAGCTGTTTTTT.

This clonotype was detected ten times or more. V gene TRBV29-1 combines with J gene TRBJ1-2; no clear D. Germline values: CDR1 SQVTM, CDR2 ANQGSEA. The ends were cut back, 0 bases at V and 9 bases at J, with 5 bases in the middle. This CDR3 is 10 amino acids long. The CDR3 region is CSVEDGRYTF. The CDR3 nucleotides are TGCAGCGTTGAAGATGGTCGCTACACCTTC.

This clonotype was seen more than once but under ten times. CDR3 sequence: CASSPATDTQYF. The CDR3 DNA reads TGTGCCAGCTCACCAGCCACAGATACGCAGTATTTT. The chain links TRBV18 to TRBJ2-3; D is unclear. From germline, CDR1 is KGHSH and CDR2 LQKENI. V lost 2 bases, J lost 2 bases, and 2 bases lay in between. The CDR3 is made up of 12 amino acids. Full variable domain (remainder filled in from reference TRBV18 and TRBJ2-3): NAGVMQNPRHLVRRRGQEARLRCSPMKGHSHVYWYRQLPEEGLKFMVYLQKENIIDESGMPKERFSAEFPKEGPSILRIQQVVRGDSAAYFCASSPATDTQYFGPGTRLTVL.

This clonotype was seen more than once but under ten times. The V call is TRBV5-1, the J call TRBJ2-3, with D hard to call. Germline V gene data show CDR1 as SGHRS and CDR2 as YFSETQ. The CDR3 totals 15 residues. V was cut by 0 bases and J by 4 bases, with 12 bases left in between. This chain's CDR3 is CASSLGRLTPDTQYF. The CDR3 DNA is TGCGCCAGCAGCTTGGGTAGGCTGACTCCAGATACGCAGTATTTT.

The chain joins TRBV28 to TRBJ2-5, with a possible D match to TRBD2 (7 bases). The CDR3 length is 13 residues. The V end was cut by 7 bases, the J end by 4 bases, with 13 bases between. Germline CDR1 reads MDHEN; CDR2 reads SYDVKM. The CDR3 loop is CASIGGATETQYF. For the CDR3, the DNA is TGTGCCAGCATTGGGGGGGCCACAGAGACCCAGTACTTC.

CDR3 sequence (DNA): TGCAGCGTCCTCGACAGGGTCTTCTCCTACGAGCAGTACTTC. This translates into CSVLDRVFSYEQYF. The V and J genes are TRBV29-1 and TRBJ2-7; 7 nucleotides agree with TRBD1. J lost 0 bases, V lost 6 bases, and 8 bases had no gene match. Per germline, CDR1 SQVTM and CDR2 ANQGSEA. The CDR3 has 14 amino acids.

In its sample, this clonotype was seen a few times. The CDR3 region has the DNA TGTGCCAGCAGTTTAAAGAGGGGCTACGAGCAGTACTTC. Translation: CASSLKRGYEQYF. This chain joins TRBV28 and TRBJ2-7, with D perhaps being TRBD1 or TRBD2 (5 bases each). CDR3 size: 13 residues. Germline V gives CDR1 MDHEN, CDR2 SYDVKM. V gave up 2 bases and J gave up 3 bases, with 8 bases separating them.

This clonotype was seen a few times. The rearrangement links TRBV7-2 to TRBJ2-7; D tentatively reads TRBD1 or TRBD2 (5 bases each). Looked up from germline, CDR1 is SGHTA and CDR2 is FQGNSA. The CDR3 extends over 13 amino acids. Deletions cut 3 bases from V and 2 bases from J, with 8 bases between. The CDR3 loop is CASSLRGAYEQYF. Written as DNA, the CDR3 is TGTGCCAGCAGCTTGAGGGGCGCCTACGAGCAGTACTTC.